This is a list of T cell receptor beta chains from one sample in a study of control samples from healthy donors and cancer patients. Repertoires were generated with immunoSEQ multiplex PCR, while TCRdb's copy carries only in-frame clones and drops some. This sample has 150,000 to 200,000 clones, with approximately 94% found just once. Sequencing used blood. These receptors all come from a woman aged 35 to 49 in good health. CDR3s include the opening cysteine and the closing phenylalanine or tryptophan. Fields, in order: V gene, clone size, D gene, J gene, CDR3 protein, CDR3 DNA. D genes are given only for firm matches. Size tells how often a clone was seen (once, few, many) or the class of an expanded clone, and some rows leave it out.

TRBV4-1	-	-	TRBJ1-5	CASSQEKAVGPQHF	TGCGCCAGTAGCCAAGAGAAAGCGGTAGGCCCCCAGCATTTT
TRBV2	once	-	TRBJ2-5	CASTALYKETQYF	TGTGCCAGCACGGCACTCTACAAGGAGACCCAGTACTTC
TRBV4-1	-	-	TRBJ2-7	CASSPRGLAYEQYF	TGCGCCAGCAGCCCGCGCGGGTTGGCCTACGAGCAGTACTTC
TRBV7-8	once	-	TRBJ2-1	CASTNRAVYNEQFF	TGTGCCAGCACCAACCGGGCTGTCTACAATGAGCAGTTCTTC
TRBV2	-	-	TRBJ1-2	CASSVEGGAGGYTF	TGTGCCAGCAGTGTGGAGGGGGGGGCTGGTGGCTACACCTTC
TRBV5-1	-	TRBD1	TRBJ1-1	CASSWGDRLTEAFF	TGCGCCAGCAGCTGGGGGGACAGACTCACTGAAGCTTTCTTT
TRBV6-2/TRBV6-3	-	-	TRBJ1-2	CASSRGLRGFGYTF	TGTGCCAGCAGTAGGGGACTGCGGGGGTTTGGCTACACCTTC
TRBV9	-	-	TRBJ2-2	CASHRDTVKSGELFF	TGTGCCAGCCACCGGGACACCGTCAAGTCCGGGGAGCTGTTTTTT
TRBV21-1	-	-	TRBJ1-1	CASSEKEGGTTEAFF	TGTGCCAGCAGCGAGAAAGAAGGGGGAACCACTGAAGCTTTCTTT
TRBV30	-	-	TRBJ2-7	CAWSGSAYEQYF	TGTGCCTGGAGCGGGAGTGCATACGAGCAGTACTTC
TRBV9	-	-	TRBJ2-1	CASTPSGGPDEQFF	TGTGCCAGCACCCCGTCTGGAGGGCCTGATGAGCAGTTCTTC
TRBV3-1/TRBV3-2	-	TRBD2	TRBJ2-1	CASSETSSGSLQFF	TGTGCCAGCAGCGAGACATCTAGCGGGAGCCTTCAGTTCTTC
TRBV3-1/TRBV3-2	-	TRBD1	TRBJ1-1	CASSQERQGGMNTEAFF	TGTGCCAGCAGCCAAGAACGCCAGGGGGGGATGAACACTGAAGCTTTCTTT
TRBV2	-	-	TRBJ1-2	CASSAETYGYTF	TGTGCCAGCAGTGCTGAGACTTATGGCTACACCTTC
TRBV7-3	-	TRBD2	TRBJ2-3	CASSQSGAIDTQYF	TGTGCCAGCAGCCAGAGCGGGGCAATAGATACGCAGTATTTT
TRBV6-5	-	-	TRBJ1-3	CASSSTPDSGNTIYF	TGTGCCAGCAGTTCGACACCAGACTCTGGAAACACCATATATTTT
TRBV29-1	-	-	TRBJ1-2	CSVEKGRANYGYTF	TGCAGCGTTGAGAAAGGGAGAGCTAACTATGGCTACACCTTC
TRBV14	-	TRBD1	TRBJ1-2	CASSQLTGGYGYTF	TGTGCCAGCAGCCAACTGACAGGGGGGTATGGCTACACCTTC
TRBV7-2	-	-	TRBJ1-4	CASSLHNEKLFF	TGTGCCAGCAGCCTACATAATGAAAAACTGTTTTTT
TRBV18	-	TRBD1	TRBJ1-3	CASSPNPIGTGASSGNTIYF	TGTGCCAGCTCACCAAATCCAATCGGGACAGGAGCTTCTTCTGGAAACACCATATATTTT
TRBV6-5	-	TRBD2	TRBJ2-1	CASIAGGGNEQFF	TGTGCCAGCATTGCGGGAGGTGGCAATGAGCAGTTCTTC
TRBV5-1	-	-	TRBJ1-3	CASSLAAGVLGPGNTIYF	TGCGCCAGCAGCTTGGCCGCGGGGGTGTTGGGTCCTGGAAACACCATATATTTT
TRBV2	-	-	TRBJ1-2	CASMGGDIYGYTF	TGTGCCAGCATGGGCGGAGACATCTATGGCTACACCTTC
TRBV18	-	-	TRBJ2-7	CASSPQTGSYEQYF	TGTGCCAGCTCACCGCAAACAGGGTCCTACGAGCAGTACTTC
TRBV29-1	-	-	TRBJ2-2	CSVEGPGRAPANRFRELFF	TGCAGCGTTGAAGGGCCCGGCCGCGCTCCGGCGAATCGGTTCCGGGAGCTGTTTTTT
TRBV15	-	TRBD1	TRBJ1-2	CATSSGQGRTF	TGTGCCACCAGCAGCGGACAGGGGAGGACCTTC
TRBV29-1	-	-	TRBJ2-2	CSVAAREVGELFF	TGCAGCGTTGCGGCCAGGGAGGTCGGGGAGCTGTTTTTT